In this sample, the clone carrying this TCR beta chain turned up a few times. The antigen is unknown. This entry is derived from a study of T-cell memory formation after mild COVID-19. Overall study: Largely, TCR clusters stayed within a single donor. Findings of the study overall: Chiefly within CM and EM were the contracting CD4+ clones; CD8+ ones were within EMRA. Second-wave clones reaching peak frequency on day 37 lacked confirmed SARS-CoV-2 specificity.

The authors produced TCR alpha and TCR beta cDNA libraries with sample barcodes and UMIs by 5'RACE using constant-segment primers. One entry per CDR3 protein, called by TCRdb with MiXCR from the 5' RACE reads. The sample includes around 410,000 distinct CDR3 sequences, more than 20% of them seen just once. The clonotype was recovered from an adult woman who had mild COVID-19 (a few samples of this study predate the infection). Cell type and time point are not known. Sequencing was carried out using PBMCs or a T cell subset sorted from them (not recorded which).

CDR3 nucleotide sequence: TGTGCCTGCTGGGAAACAGGGTTCTACGAGCAGTACTTC. It specifies CACWETGFYEQYF. V is TRBV6-2 or TRBV6-3 and J is TRBJ2-7; tentative D call: TRBD1 (6 bases). Germline V gene data show CDR1 as MNHEY and CDR2 as SVGEGT. The V end lost 11 bases, the J end lost 3 bases, and 17 bases lay between the germline ends. The CDR3 is 13 amino acids.